Below are 11 T cell receptor beta chains sequenced from a single sample in a study of cytomegalovirus exposure and HLA in healthy donors. 13 Jbeta primers and 60 Vbeta primers were used for the PCR. Repertoires were generated with immunoSEQ multiplex PCR, while TCRdb's copy carries only in-frame clones and drops some. The data contain 150,000 to 200,000 clones, about two thirds of them singletons. The sequencing input was PBMCs. These receptors were collected from a woman in her twenties or thirties in good health and CMV-seronegative.

The CDR3 DNA reads TGTGCCAGCAGCTTAAGCGGGAGTCGTGAGCAGTACTTC. It specifies CASSLSGSREQYF. The genes are TRBV5-5 and TRBJ2-7, with 8 bases lining up with TRBD2. This CDR3 comprises 13 residues. The V gene end was trimmed by 2 bases and the J gene end by 7 bases; junction bases not matched to a gene: 5. CDR1 and CDR2 from the germline V gene are SGHKS and YYEKEE (reference sequence).

This clone came up once. The chain has TRBV4-3 and TRBJ2-1; unclear D gene. Trimming left V 0 bases short and J 0 bases short, with 12 bases between. Germline loops: CDR1 LGHNA, CDR2 YSLEER. The CDR3 has 17 amino acids. CDR3 sequence reads: CASSQENSFSSYNEQFF. CDR3 coding DNA: TGCGCCAGCAGCCAAGAGAATAGCTTTTCCTCCTACAATGAGCAGTTCTTC.

This clone appeared a few times. The chain recombines TRBV7-9 with TRBJ1-1, with a possible D match to TRBD1 (6 bases). The V gene lost 4 bases and the J gene lost 2 bases, with 14 bases spanning the gap. The length of the CDR3 is 15 residues. The germline CDR1 and CDR2 sequences are SEHNR and FQNEAQ (reference sequence). In DNA form, the CDR3 reads TGTGCCAGCAGCTGGGGGGGGGCAAGTAACACTGAAGCTTTCTTT. The encoded protein is CASSWGGASNTEAFF.

This rearrangement joins TRBV7-2 to TRBJ2-7; TRBD2 agrees at 10 bases. With 1 base clipped from V and 3 bases from J, the junction kept 0 bases outside the gene matches. The CDR3 is 14 amino acids. The germline V gene has CDR1 SGHTA and CDR2 FQGNSA. This chain's CDR3 is CASSLERGGYEQYF. DNA of the CDR3: TGTGCCAGCAGCTTAGAGCGGGGGGGCTACGAGCAGTACTTC.

J is TRBJ2-3 and V is TRBV5-1, with 9 positions matching TRBD1. Germline lookup yields CDR1 SGHRS and CDR2 YFSETQ. The trim removed 3 bases at V and 4 bases at J, leaving 15 bases unmatched. CDR3 length: 18 residues. CDR3 DNA: TGCGCCAGCAGCTCTACCCCGGGACAGGGATTGTTTGCAGATACGCAGTATTTT. Protein sequence: CASSSTPGQGLFADTQYF.

The chain is built from TRBV7-7 and TRBJ2-7; 8 positions match TRBD2. Germline CDR1 and CDR2: SSHAT and FNYEAQ (reference sequence). This CDR3 has 15 amino acids. With 5 bases clipped from V and 4 bases from J, the junction kept 10 bases outside the gene matches. The CDR3 loop reads CASSPGVAGFYEQYF. In DNA, the CDR3 is TGTGCCAGCAGCCCCGGGGTAGCGGGGTTTTACGAGCAGTACTTC.

This clone occurred a few times. The chain is built from TRBV7-3 and TRBJ2-1; perhaps TRBD2 as D (5 bases). The germline gives CDR1 SGHTA, CDR2 FQGTGA. The CDR3 length is 15 residues. Trimming stripped 0 bases from V and 6 bases from J, with 12 bases between. The CDR3 here is CASSLTVDGVNEQFF. For the CDR3, the DNA is TGTGCCAGCAGCTTAACCGTCGACGGGGTCAATGAGCAGTTCTTC.

This chain uses TRBV9 with TRBJ1-2, with D tentatively TRBD1 (6 bases). The germline V gene encodes CDR1 SGDLS and CDR2 YYNGEE. The V and J ends lost 3 bases and 7 bases respectively, with 10 bases between them. The CDR3 consists of 12 residues. The CDR3 reads CASSEGGTGYTF. DNA of the CDR3: TGTGCCAGCAGCGAAGGGGGAACTGGCTACACCTTC.

The chain recombines TRBV30 with TRBJ2-3, with a weak D call TRBD2 (7 bases). The V gene lost 4 bases and the J gene lost 4 bases, with 12 bases spanning the gap. This CDR3 has 13 residues. CDR1 GTSNPN and CDR2 SVGIG come from the germline V gene (reference sequence). CDR3 residues: CAWNREGSDTQYF. The CDR3 nucleotides are TGTGCCTGGAACAGGGAGGGATCAGATACGCAGTATTTT. The full variable domain, completed using reference TRBV30 and TRBJ2-3, is SQTIHQWPATLVQPVGSPLSLECTVEGTSNPNLYWYRQAAGRGLQLLFYSVGIGQISSEVPQNLSASRPQDRQFILSSKKLLLSDSGFYLCAWNREGSDTQYFGPGTRLTVL.

This clone has a single count. This sample also contains other DNA sequences that code for the same CDR3. The chain employs TRBV30 and TRBJ1-5, with a weak D call TRBD1 (6 bases). Germline assignment: CDR1 GTSNPN and CDR2 SVGIG (reference sequence). The germline V and J ends were trimmed by 0 bases and 6 bases, with 6 bases remaining between them. The CDR3 loop spans 12 amino acids. The CDR3 DNA reads as TGTGCCTGGAGTGTACAGGGTCAGCCCCAGCATTTT. It is translated as CAWSVQGQPQHF. Full variable domain (outside the CDR3, taken from reference TRBV30 and TRBJ1-5): SQTIHQWPATLVQPVGSPLSLECTVEGTSNPNLYWYRQAAGRGLQLLFYSVGIGQISSEVPQNLSASRPQDRQFILSSKKLLLSDSGFYLCAWSVQGQPQHFGDGTRLSIL.

In this sample, this clone turned up a few times. The rearrangement joins TRBV4-2 to TRBJ1-2, with D tentatively TRBD1 (6 bases). Between the trimmed V and J ends, which lost 0 bases and 7 bases, there was a span of 15 bases. This CDR3 is 15 amino acids long. Looked up from germline, CDR1 is LGHNA and CDR2 is YNFKEQ. The CDR3 DNA reads TGTGCCAGCAGCCAAGAGGGAACAGGGATGTTTGGCTACACCTTC. Translation gives CASSQEGTGMFGYTF.